This T cell receptor (beta chain) emerged from a study of T cell changes during pregnancy in multiple sclerosis. This clone showed up just once. Using immunoSEQ multiplex PCR, the repertoire was profiled, and TCRdb retains in-frame clones only, with some absent. Of around 39,000 clones detected, around 93% appear once; the ten largest clones hold around a quarter. The V and J ends lost 5 bases and 5 bases, in that order; junction bases with no gene match: 7. Germline-derived CDR1 and CDR2 are MNHNY and SVGAGI (reference sequence). This CDR3 spans 14 amino acids. The V gene is TRBV6-6, the J gene TRBJ2-7; 9 bases agree with TRBD1. Source: CD8+ T cells from peripheral blood mononuclear cells, taken before pregnancy. The origin of this receptor is a female donor with multiple sclerosis, enrolled in a pregnancy study. The CDR3 region has the DNA TGTGCCAGCAGTGAGGGACAGGGAGGGAACGAGCAGTACTTC. Translated: CASSEGQGGNEQYF.